This is a list of T cell receptor beta chains from one sample in a study of a mutant IDH1 vaccine in newly diagnosed glioma. Some clones are missing from TCRdb's copy, which holds only in-frame ones; the method was immunoSEQ multiplex PCR. The sample carries tens of thousands of clones, about 74% recorded once. No antigen is known for these receptors. Sequences were derived from PBMCs, sampled from a glioma patient whose treatment included an IDH1 peptide vaccine. The source is a man aged 50 or older with glioma. CDR3s include the opening cysteine and the closing phenylalanine or tryptophan. A D gene is named only where the DNA matches it firmly. The size field is filled for only some rows; it gives once, few, many or a size class.

V gene	D gene	clone size	J gene	CDR3 DNA	CDR3 protein
TRBV14	NA	NA	TRBJ1-2	TGTGCCAGCAGCCCGTGGGACGGCCTGGGCTACACCTTC	CASSPWDGLGYTF
TRBV7-3	TRBD2	NA	TRBJ2-5	TGTGCCAGCAGCCCCCTGGGGGGGTTTAAAGAGACCCAGTACTTC	CASSPLGGFKETQYF
TRBV30	TRBD1	NA	TRBJ2-1	TGTGCCTGGTTTAGCAGGGGGCTTTACAATGAGCAGTTCTTC	CAWFSRGLYNEQFF
TRBV6-5	TRBD1	NA	TRBJ2-2	TGTGCCAGCAGCCCCGACAGGGTCACCGGGGAGCTGTTTTTT	CASSPDRVTGELFF
TRBV7-2	NA	NA	TRBJ1-2	TGTGCCAGCACCCCGGGGGGTCGATATGGCTACACCTTC	CASTPGGRYGYTF
TRBV5-6	NA	once	TRBJ1-5	TGTGCCAGCAGCTTGGGGGGGGTCGGTCAGCCCCAGCATTTT	CASSLGGVGQPQHF
TRBV5-1	NA	few	TRBJ1-1	TGCGCCAGCAGCCCGGGACCCTGGGGGTCCACTGAAGCTTTCTTT	CASSPGPWGSTEAFF
TRBV2	NA	few	TRBJ2-2	TGTGCCAGCAGTCCGGACAGTATGAACACCGGGGAGCTGTTTTTT	CASSPDSMNTGELFF
TRBV2	TRBD2	NA	TRBJ2-1	TGTGCCAGCAGCAAATCTAGCGGGGGAACCTTCGGTGAGCAGTTCTTC	CASSKSSGGTFGEQFF
TRBV29-1	NA	NA	TRBJ2-3	TGCAGCGTTGGGGGGGGCTACACAGATACGCAGTATTTT	CSVGGGYTDTQYF
TRBV9	TRBD1	NA	TRBJ1-2	TGTGCCAGCAGCGGAGACAGGGGACGCTACACCTTC	CASSGDRGRYTF
TRBV5-1	TRBD1	NA	TRBJ1-6	TGCGCCAGCAGGGCCGGGACAGGGAGTAATAATTCACCCCTCCACTTT	CASRAGTGSNNSPLHF
TRBV9	NA	NA	TRBJ2-5	TGTGCCAGCAGCGTCGCTACAGGGATCCAAGAGACCCAGTACTTC	CASSVATGIQETQYF
TRBV7-9	NA	NA	TRBJ2-7	TGTGCCAGCAGCTTAATATCCTACGAGCAGTACTTC	CASSLISYEQYF
TRBV5-4	NA	NA	TRBJ2-7	TGTGCCAGCAGCTTGGAGGACGAGCAGTACTTC	CASSLEDEQYF
TRBV4-3	TRBD1	NA	TRBJ1-1	TGCGCCAGCAGCCAAGGGGGACAGGTCAACACTGAAGCTTTCTTT	CASSQGGQVNTEAFF